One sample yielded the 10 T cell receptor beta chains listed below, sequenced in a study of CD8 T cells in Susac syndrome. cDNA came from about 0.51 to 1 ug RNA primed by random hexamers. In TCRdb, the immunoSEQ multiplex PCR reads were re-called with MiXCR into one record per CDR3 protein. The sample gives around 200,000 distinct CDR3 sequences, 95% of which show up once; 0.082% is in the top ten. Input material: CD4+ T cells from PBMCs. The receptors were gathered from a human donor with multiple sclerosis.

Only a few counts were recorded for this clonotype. The CDR3 sequence is CSAGRGNEQFF. CDR3 coding DNA: TGCAGTGCTGGCAGGGGGAATGAGCAGTTCTTC. J is TRBJ2-1 and V is TRBV20-1; 7 nucleotides line up with TRBD1. V lost 5 bases and J lost 7; bases outside the gene matches: 2. The CDR3 contains 11 residues. CDR1 DFQATT and CDR2 SNEGSKA come from the germline V gene (reference sequence).

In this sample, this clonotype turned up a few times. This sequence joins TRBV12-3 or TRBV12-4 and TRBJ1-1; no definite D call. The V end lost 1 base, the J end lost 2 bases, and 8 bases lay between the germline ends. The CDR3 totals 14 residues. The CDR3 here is CASSLDPVNTEAFF. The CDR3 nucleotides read TGTGCCAGCAGTTTAGATCCGGTTAACACTGAAGCTTTCTTT.

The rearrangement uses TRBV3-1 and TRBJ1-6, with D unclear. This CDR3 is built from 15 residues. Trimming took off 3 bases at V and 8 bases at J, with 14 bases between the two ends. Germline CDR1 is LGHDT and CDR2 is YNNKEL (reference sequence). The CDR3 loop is CASSQLQTGYSPLHF. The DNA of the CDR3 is TGTGCCAGCAGCCAGTTACAGACTGGTTATTCACCCCTCCACTTT. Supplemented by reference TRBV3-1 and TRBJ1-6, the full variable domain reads DTAVSQTPKYLVTQMGNDKSIKCEQNLGHDTMYWYKQDSKKFLKIMFSYNNKELIINETVPNRFSPKSPDKAHLNLHINSLELGDSAVYFCASSQLQTGYSPLHFGNGTRLTVT.

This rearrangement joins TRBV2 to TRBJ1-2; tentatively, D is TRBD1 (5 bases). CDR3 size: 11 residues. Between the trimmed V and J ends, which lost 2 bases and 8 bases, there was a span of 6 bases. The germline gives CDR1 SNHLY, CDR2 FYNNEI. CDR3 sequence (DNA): TGTGCCAGCAGTGAAAGGGGCGGCTACACCTTC. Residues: CASSERGGYTF.

The CDR3 bases are TGTGCCATCAGCGCAGACAGACCTAACTATGGCTACACCTTC. Protein product: CAISADRPNYGYTF. The V call is TRBV10-3, the J call TRBJ1-2; D possibly corresponds to TRBD1 (5 bases). The germline V and J ends were trimmed by 6 bases and 0 bases, with 11 bases remaining between them. CDR3 length: 14 residues. The germline V gene encodes CDR1 ENHRY and CDR2 SYGVKD.

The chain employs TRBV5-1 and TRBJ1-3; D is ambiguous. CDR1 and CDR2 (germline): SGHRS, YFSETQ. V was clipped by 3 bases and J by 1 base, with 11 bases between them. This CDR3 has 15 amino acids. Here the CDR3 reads CASSSDVGSGNTIYF. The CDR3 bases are TGCGCCAGCAGCTCGGACGTGGGGTCTGGAAACACCATATATTTT. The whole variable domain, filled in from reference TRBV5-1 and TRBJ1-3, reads KAGVTQTPRYLIKTRGQQVTLSCSPISGHRSVSWYQQTPGQGLQFLFEYFSETQRNKGNFPGRFSGRQFSNSRSEMNVSTLELGDSALYLCASSSDVGSGNTIYFGEGSWLTVV.

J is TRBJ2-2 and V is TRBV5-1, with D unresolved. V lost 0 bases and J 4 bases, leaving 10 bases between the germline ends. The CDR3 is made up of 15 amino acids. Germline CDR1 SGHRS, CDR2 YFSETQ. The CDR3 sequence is CASSLEGSSTGELFF. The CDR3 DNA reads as TGCGCCAGCAGCTTGGAGGGCAGCTCCACCGGGGAGCTGTTTTTT.

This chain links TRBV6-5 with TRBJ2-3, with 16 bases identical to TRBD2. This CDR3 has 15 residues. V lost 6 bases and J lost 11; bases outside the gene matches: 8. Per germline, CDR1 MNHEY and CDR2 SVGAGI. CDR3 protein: CASRATGTSGGGQYF. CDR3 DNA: TGTGCCAGCAGGGCCACCGGGACTAGCGGGGGGGGGCAGTATTTT.

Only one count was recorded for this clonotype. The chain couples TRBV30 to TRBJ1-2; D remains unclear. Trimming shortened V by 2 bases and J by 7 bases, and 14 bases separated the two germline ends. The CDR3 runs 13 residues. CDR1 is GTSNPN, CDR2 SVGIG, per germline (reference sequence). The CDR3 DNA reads TGTGCCTGGAGTCGGACGGCGGCGACTGGCTACACCTTC. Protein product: CAWSRTAATGYTF. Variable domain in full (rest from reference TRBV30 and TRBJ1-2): SQTIHQWPATLVQPVGSPLSLECTVEGTSNPNLYWYRQAAGRGLQLLFYSVGIGQISSEVPQNLSASRPQDRQFILSSKKLLLSDSGFYLCAWSRTAATGYTFGSGTRLTVV.

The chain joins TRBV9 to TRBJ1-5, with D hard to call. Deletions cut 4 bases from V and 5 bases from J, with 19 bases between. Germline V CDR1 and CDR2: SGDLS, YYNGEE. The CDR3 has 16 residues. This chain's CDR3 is CASSPGGPSAYQPQHF. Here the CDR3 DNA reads TGTGCCAGCAGCCCCGGCGGACCCTCGGCGTATCAGCCCCAGCATTTT.